This TCR beta chain comes out of a study of T cell responses to AZD1222 COVID-19 vaccine. As for this clone: The antigen is undetermined.

Using immunoSEQ multiplex PCR, the repertoire was profiled, and TCRdb retains in-frame clones only, with some absent. This table has 50,000 to 55,000 clones, approximately 84% appearing once. Study-wide points: Across spike, vaccine-associated CD4 TCRs were found, dominant at 160-218 and 743-854.

Sequences were derived from peripheral blood, sampled on day 0 of AZD1222 vaccination. This TCR was recovered from an adult in good health.

The CDR3 DNA is TGTGCCACCATTGTACGGGGGCAAAATACGCAGTATTTT. Its translation is CATIVRGQNTQYF. The chain carries TRBV12-3 or TRBV12-4 and TRBJ2-3, with D possibly called TRBD1 or TRBD2 (6 bases each). Between the trimmed V and J ends, which lost 10 bases and 7 bases, there was a span of 18 bases. The CDR3 has 13 residues.